These 20 T cell receptor beta chains were sequenced from one sample in a study of T cells after yellow fever vaccination. TCRdb independently ran MiXCR on the 5' RACE reads; one entry per CDR3 protein. The table lists hundreds of thousands of distinct CDR3 sequences, about a sixth of them singletons, with roughly 17% in the top ten. This specimen was PBMCs, taken less than 6 days after the first yellow fever vaccination. The receptors were sampled from a man younger than 30 who received the YFV17D yellow fever vaccine.

The chain joins TRBV15 to TRBJ2-1; D is possibly TRBD1 (5 bases). V was shortened by 4 bases and J by 4 bases, with 11 bases between the two germline ends. CDR3 length equals 14 residues. The germline V gene encodes CDR1 LNHNV and CDR2 YYDKDF (reference sequence). CDR3: CATSIDSVYNEQFF. CDR3 DNA: TGTGCCACCAGCATTGACAGCGTATACAATGAGCAGTTCTTC.

This chain connects TRBV7-9 to TRBJ2-7; D possibly corresponds to TRBD1 (5 bases). Germline CDR1 SEHNR, CDR2 FQNEAQ (reference sequence). CDR3 size: 14 residues. Between the trimmed V and J ends, which lost 5 bases and 1 base, there was a span of 12 bases. CDR3 nucleotide sequence: TGTGCCAGCAGCCCACATACAGGTTCCTACGAGCAGTACTTC. Translating it yields CASSPHTGSYEQYF. Full variable domain (rest looked up from reference TRBV7-9 and TRBJ2-7): DTGVSQNPRHKITKRGQNVTFRCDPISEHNRLYWYRQTLGQGPEFLTYFQNEAQLEKSRLLSDRFSAERPKGSFSTLEIQRTEQGDSAMYLCASSPHTGSYEQYFGPGTRLTVT.

This clonotype has just a few counts. The rearrangement links TRBV20-1 to TRBJ1-5; TRBD1 matches 8 bases. The J segment lost 5 bases and the V segment lost 3 bases, leaving 3 bases of the junction unmatched. This CDR3 has 13 amino acids. From germline, CDR1 is DFQATT and CDR2 SNEGSKA (reference sequence). CDR3 DNA sequence: TGCAGTGCTAGCGCAGGGGGCCATCAGCCCCAGCATTTT. Translation gives CSASAGGHQPQHF.

This clonotype was recorded many times. The chain is built from TRBV5-1 and TRBJ2-3, with a possible D match to TRBD1 (5 bases). V lost 0 bases and J 4 bases, leaving 12 bases between the germline ends. Germline CDR1 SGHRS, CDR2 YFSETQ. CDR3 length: 15 residues. CDR3 nucleotide sequence: TGCGCCAGCAGCTTGGCCGGGCAGGGCGCAGATACGCAGTATTTT. Its protein is CASSLAGQGADTQYF.

The rearrangement joins TRBV6-2 or TRBV6-3 to TRBJ2-7; D unresolved. The ends were cut back, 6 bases at V and 7 bases at J, with 13 bases in the middle. Germline-derived CDR1 and CDR2 are MNHEY and SVGEGT. The CDR3 runs to 12 residues. CDR3 DNA sequence: TGTGCCAGCAGACGGACCCTGGGGGAGCAGTACGTC. The encoded protein is CASRRTLGEQYV.

The V gene is TRBV7-6, the J gene TRBJ2-3, with 12 nucleotides matching TRBD2. J gave up 4 bases and V 5 bases, and 4 bases lay outside the gene matches. The CDR3 has 15 amino acids. Looked up from germline, CDR1 is SGHVS and CDR2 is FNYEAQ. CDR3 DNA: TGTGCCAGCAGCACGACTAGCGGGGGCCCAGATACGCAGTATTTT. Translating it yields CASSTTSGGPDTQYF.

As regards this clonotype: One junction end does not reproduce the germline sequence, and a read error may be involved. This chain links TRBV14 with TRBJ2-2; 7 bases are shared with TRBD1. The CDR3 contains 17 residues. The germline V gene has CDR1 SGHDN and CDR2 FVKESK. This CDR3 is CASSLTGADTYTEELFF. The CDR3 nucleotides read TGTGCCAGCAGCCTAACAGGGGCCGATACATACACCGAGGAGCTGTTTTTT.

With respect to this clonotype: A junction boundary mismatches the germline segment, possibly from a read error. The J gene is TRBJ2-3, the V gene TRBV7-7, with D possibly matching TRBD2 (6 bases). This CDR3 comprises 15 residues. Germline loops: CDR1 SSHAT, CDR2 FNYEAQ (reference sequence). CDR3 DNA: TGTGCTAGCAGCTTAGGGGACTTTGGCACAGATACGCAGTATTTT. It specifies CASSLGDFGTDTQYF.

The J gene is TRBJ2-7, the V gene TRBV12-3 or TRBV12-4, with 10 bases that match TRBD2. This CDR3 is 17 amino acids long. Germline trimming cut 11 bases from V and 2 bases from J; bases unmatched to any gene: 18. The CDR3 nucleotides read TGTGCCCCTGCATTGGTAGCGGGGGGACCCGCCACCTACGAGCAGTACTTC. Its translation is CAPALVAGGPATYEQYF.

This chain links TRBV3-1 with TRBJ2-3, with 8 bases lining up with TRBD2. V trimming: 1 base; J trimming: 2 bases; junction bases outside the gene matches: 5. Germline CDR1 reads LGHDT; CDR2 reads YNNKEL (reference sequence). The CDR3 totals 16 residues. The CDR3 region is CASSQVGGGITDTQYF. CDR3 nucleotides: TGTGCCAGCAGCCAAGTGGGCGGGGGGATCACAGATACGCAGTATTTT.

V usage is TRBV6-2 or TRBV6-3 and J usage is TRBJ1-5; D is possibly TRBD1 (6 bases). V gave up 4 bases and J gave up 6 bases, with 13 bases separating them. Germline CDR1 reads MNHEY; CDR2 reads SVGEGT. The CDR3 totals 14 residues. The CDR3 DNA is TGTGCCAGCAGTTCTTCCACAGGGACTCAGCCCCAGCATTTT. Amino acid sequence: CASSSSTGTQPQHF.

This clonotype came up a few times. The chain links TRBV27 to TRBJ2-1; 7 nucleotides align to TRBD2. CDR3 length: 12 residues. Unmatched junction bases numbered 3, after V lost 3 bases and J lost 10 bases. Looked up from germline, CDR1 is MNHEY and CDR2 is SMNVEV (reference sequence). The CDR3: CASSFPGLEQFF. The CDR3 DNA reads as TGTGCCAGCAGTTTTCCGGGACTAGAGCAGTTCTTC.

The chain carries TRBV7-9 and TRBJ2-1; D perhaps matches TRBD2 (6 bases). Germline CDR1 is SEHNR and CDR2 is FQNEAQ (reference sequence). CDR3 length: 14 amino acids. V lost 3 bases and J lost 6, with 12 bases in between. Here the CDR3 DNA reads TGTGCCAGCAGCTTCCCCTCCGGGGGCAATGAGCAGTTCTTC. It specifies CASSFPSGGNEQFF. The full variable domain, rest sourced from reference TRBV7-9 and TRBJ2-1, is DTGVSQNPRHKITKRGQNVTFRCDPISEHNRLYWYRQTLGQGPEFLTYFQNEAQLEKSRLLSDRFSAERPKGSFSTLEIQRTEQGDSAMYLCASSFPSGGNEQFFGPGTRLTVL.

The chain combines TRBV4-3 with TRBJ2-1; D gene unclear. CDR3 size: 14 residues. Trimming removed 4 bases at V and 0 bases at J, with 7 bases between. Germline lookup yields CDR1 LGHNA and CDR2 YSLEER. The CDR3 here is CASSLQDSYNEQFF. The CDR3 DNA sequence: TGCGCCAGCAGCCTTCAAGACTCCTACAATGAGCAGTTCTTC.

The chain recombines TRBV18 with TRBJ2-4, with D unclear. Trimming stripped 3 bases from V and 11 bases from J, with 14 bases between. The CDR3 has 13 amino acids. Germline CDR1 KGHSH, CDR2 LQKENI. CDR3 coding DNA: TGTGCCAGCTCACCCGATGGGCGTGGCTTTCAGTACTTC. It yields the protein CASSPDGRGFQYF.

This clonotype has a handful of counts. The rearrangement joins TRBV10-3 to TRBJ2-7; D is perhaps TRBD2 (6 bases). V was pared by 0 bases and J by 4 bases, with 13 bases between. Germline V CDR1 and CDR2: ENHRY, SYGVKD. The CDR3 runs to 15 residues. The DNA of the CDR3 is TGTGCCATCAGTGAGTCTGGCGGGGCCAGGTACGAGCAGTACTTC. Its translation is CAISESGGARYEQYF.

Comment on this clonotype: Since a much larger clone is just one base distant, this may be a read error. It is likely a read error, because the conserved phenylalanine at the end of the CDR3 is missing. The J gene is TRBJ2-3, the V gene TRBV19; D ambiguous. V shed 5 bases and J shed 3 bases, with 6 bases lying between them. CDR1 LNHDA and CDR2 SQIVND come from the germline V gene (reference sequence). CDR3 length equals 12 residues. DNA of the CDR3: TGTGCCAGTAGTTTGGAGACAGATACGCAGTATTTA. Its translation is CASSLETDTQYL.

The genes are TRBV20-1 and TRBJ2-1; D not resolved. Germline CDR1 DFQATT, CDR2 SNEGSKA (reference sequence). The CDR3 contains 13 residues. V was pared by 1 base and J by 3 bases, with 7 bases between. The CDR3 protein is CSARASLYNEQFF. Here the CDR3 DNA reads TGCAGTGCTAGAGCAAGTCTCTACAATGAGCAGTTCTTC.

This clonotype was found a few times. V is TRBV13 and J is TRBJ1-3; the D gene is possibly TRBD1 (6 bases). The CDR3 has 15 amino acids. Trimming left V 3 bases short and J 2 bases short, with 11 bases between. Germline CDR1 is PRHDT and CDR2 is FYEKMQ (reference sequence). Written as DNA, the CDR3 is TGTGCCAGCAGCTTCGGACAGCTAGCTGGAAACACCATATATTTT. Its translation: CASSFGQLAGNTIYF.

This chain uses TRBV5-1 with TRBJ1-2; 12 nucleotides agree with TRBD1. V lost 0 bases, J lost 3 bases, and 9 bases stayed unmatched. CDR1 is SGHRS, CDR2 YFSETQ, per germline. The CDR3 totals 18 residues. CDR3 bases: TGCGCCAGCAGCTTGGGGGAACCGGGACAGGGGGCTCACTATGGCTACACCTTC. Its protein product is CASSLGEPGQGAHYGYTF. Full variable domain (remainder filled in from reference TRBV5-1 and TRBJ1-2): KAGVTQTPRYLIKTRGQQVTLSCSPISGHRSVSWYQQTPGQGLQFLFEYFSETQRNKGNFPGRFSGRQFSNSRSEMNVSTLELGDSALYLCASSLGEPGQGAHYGYTFGSGTRLTVV.